This T cell receptor beta chain was observed in a study of shared clonotypes between healthy human individuals. V was clipped by 1 base and J by 3 bases, with 12 bases between them. The CDR3 extends over 15 amino acids. The germline gives CDR1 SEHNR, CDR2 FQNEAQ (reference sequence). The authors distributed each subset's genomic DNA evenly over several immunoSEQ plates. Assay: immunoSEQ multiplex PCR; the TCRdb copy retains only in-frame clones and omits some. The profile covers 490,000 or so clones, with approximately 80% appearing a single time and 10% to 15% taken by the ten largest. This chain uses TRBV7-9 with TRBJ1-1, with D possibly matching TRBD1 (5 bases). Sample: PBMCs. The receptor was derived from a woman between 35 and 50 years old in good health. Some clones in this sample may be carry-over from other donors' samples. DNA for the CDR3: TGTGCCAGCAGCTTAGGCGCTCAGGGAGACACTGAAGCTTTCTTT. Translated: CASSLGAQGDTEAFF. Full variable domain (remainder filled in from reference TRBV7-9 and TRBJ1-1): DTGVSQNPRHKITKRGQNVTFRCDPISEHNRLYWYRQTLGQGPEFLTYFQNEAQLEKSRLLSDRFSAERPKGSFSTLEIQRTEQGDSAMYLCASSLGAQGDTEAFFGQGTRLTVV.